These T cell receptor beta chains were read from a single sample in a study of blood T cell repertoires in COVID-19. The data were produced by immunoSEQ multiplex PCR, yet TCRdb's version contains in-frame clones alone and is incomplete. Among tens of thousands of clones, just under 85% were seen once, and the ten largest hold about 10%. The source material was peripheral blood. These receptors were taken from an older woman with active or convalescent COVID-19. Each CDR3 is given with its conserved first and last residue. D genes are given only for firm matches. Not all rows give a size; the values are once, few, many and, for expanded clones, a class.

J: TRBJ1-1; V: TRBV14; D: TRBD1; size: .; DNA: TGTGCCAGCAGCCAGATACAGGGGGCGGGCACTGAAGCTTTCTTT; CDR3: CASSQIQGAGTEAFF
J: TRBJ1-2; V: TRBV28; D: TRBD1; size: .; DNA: TGTGCCAGCAGCCGAGGACAGGGAAGTGGCTACACCTTC; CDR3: CASSRGQGSGYTF
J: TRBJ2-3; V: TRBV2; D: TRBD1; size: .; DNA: TGTGCCAGCAGAAAGGGACAGGGGGTTGATACGCAGTATTTT; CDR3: CASRKGQGVDTQYF
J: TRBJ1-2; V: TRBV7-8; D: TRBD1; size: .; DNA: TGTGCCAGCAGCTCCGGGACAGAGATTTCCTATGGCTACACCTTC; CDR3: CASSSGTEISYGYTF
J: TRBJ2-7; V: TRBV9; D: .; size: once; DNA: TGTGCCAGCAGCGTCACAGGCATTGGCTACGAGCAGTACTTC; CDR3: CASSVTGIGYEQYF
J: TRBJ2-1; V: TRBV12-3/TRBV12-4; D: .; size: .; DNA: TGTGCCAGCAGTCAGGGAAATGAGCAGTTCTTC; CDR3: CASSQGNEQFF
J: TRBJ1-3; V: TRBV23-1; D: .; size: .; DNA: TGCGCCAGCAGGTTCGGGGGAACTGGAAACACCATATATTTT; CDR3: CASRFGGTGNTIYF
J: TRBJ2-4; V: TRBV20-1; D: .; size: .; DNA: TGCAGTGCTAGTATAGGACAGAAAAACATTCAGTACTTC; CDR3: CSASIGQKNIQYF
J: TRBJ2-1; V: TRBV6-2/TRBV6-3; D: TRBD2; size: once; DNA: TGTGCCAGCAGTTATCGAGCTAGCGGGGGGAGGAATGAGCAGTTCTTC; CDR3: CASSYRASGGRNEQFF
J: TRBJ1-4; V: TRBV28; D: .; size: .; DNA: TGTGCCAGCAGCGGGATCAGGGGATTTAATGAAAAACTGTTTTTT; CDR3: CASSGIRGFNEKLFF
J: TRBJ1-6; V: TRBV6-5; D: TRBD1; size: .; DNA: TGTGCCAGCAGGACAGGGTTTAATTCACCCCTCCACTTT; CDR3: CASRTGFNSPLHF
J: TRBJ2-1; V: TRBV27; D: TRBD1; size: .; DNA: TGTGCCAGCAGCCGAATGACACCGACGGGACAGCACAATGAGCAGTTCTTC; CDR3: CASSRMTPTGQHNEQFF
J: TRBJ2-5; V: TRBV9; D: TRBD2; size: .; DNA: TGTGCCAGCAGCGTAGTCTGGCGGGAGGGGACCCAGTACTTC; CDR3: CASSVVWREGTQYF
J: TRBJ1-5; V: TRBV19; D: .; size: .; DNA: TGTGCCAGTTGTATCGCCGGTGGGGGCCTTCAGCCCCAGCATTTT; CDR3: CASCIAGGGLQPQHF
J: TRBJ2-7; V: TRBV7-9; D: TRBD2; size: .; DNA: TGTGCCAGCAGCTTTAGCGGGGGGGCGGGCGAGCAGTACTTC; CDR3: CASSFSGGAGEQYF
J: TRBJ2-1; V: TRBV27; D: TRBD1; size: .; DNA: TGTGCCAGCAGCCTCGACAGGGGATCCTACAATGAGCAGTTCTTC; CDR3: CASSLDRGSYNEQFF
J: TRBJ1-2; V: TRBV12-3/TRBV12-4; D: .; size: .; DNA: TGTGCCAGCAGTATCGTCAGGGGTATCCTTTCCTTC; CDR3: CASSIVRGILSF
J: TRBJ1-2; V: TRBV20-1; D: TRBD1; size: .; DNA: TGCAGTGCAGGACAGGGGGTCGGCTACACCTTC; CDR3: CSAGQGVGYTF
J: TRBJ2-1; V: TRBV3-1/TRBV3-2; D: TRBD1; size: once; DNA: TGTGCCAGCAGCCGGGACAGCAGCTCCTACAATGAGCAGTTCTTC; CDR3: CASSRDSSSYNEQFF
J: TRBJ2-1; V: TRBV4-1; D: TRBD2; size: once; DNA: TGCGCCAGCAGCCGACTAGCGGGCTACAATGAGCAGTTCTTC; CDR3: CASSRLAGYNEQFF
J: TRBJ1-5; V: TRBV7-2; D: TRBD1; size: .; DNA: TGTGCCAGCAGCGCAGGACAGGGTCCAAATCAGCCCCAGCATTTT; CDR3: CASSAGQGPNQPQHF
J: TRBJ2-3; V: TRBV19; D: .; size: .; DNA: TGTGCCAGTAAGGGTGAGACGGTAGCGGAGAACACAGATACGCAGTATTTT; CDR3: CASKGETVAENTDTQYF
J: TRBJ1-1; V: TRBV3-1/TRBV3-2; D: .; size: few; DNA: TGTGCCAGCAGCCACGGTAACACTGAAGCTTTCTTT; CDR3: CASSHGNTEAFF
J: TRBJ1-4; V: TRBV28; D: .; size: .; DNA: TGTGCCAGCAGTGCCCAGGGGTATGAAAAACTGTTTTTT; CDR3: CASSAQGYEKLFF
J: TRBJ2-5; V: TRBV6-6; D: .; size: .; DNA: TGTGCCAGCGGGACGGGACGGGGGTCACAAGAGACCCAGTACTTC; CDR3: CASGTGRGSQETQYF
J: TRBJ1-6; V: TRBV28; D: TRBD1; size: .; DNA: TGTGCCAGCAGTTCCTCGACAGGGCTGGGTTCACCCCTCCACTTT; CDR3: CASSSSTGLGSPLHF
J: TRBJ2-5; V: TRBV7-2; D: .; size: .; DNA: TGTGCCAGCAGCCCGGTGGGGGGACGCAGGACCCAGTACTTC; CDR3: CASSPVGGRRTQYF
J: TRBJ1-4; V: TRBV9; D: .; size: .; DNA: TGTGCCAGCAGCGTCCCTAGTTTTCCCGAAAAACTGTTTTTT; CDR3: CASSVPSFPEKLFF
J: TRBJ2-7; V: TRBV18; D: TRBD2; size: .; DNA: TGTGCCAGCTCACCTACCGGACTAGCGGGGGGGCAAGAGCAGTACTTC; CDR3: CASSPTGLAGGQEQYF
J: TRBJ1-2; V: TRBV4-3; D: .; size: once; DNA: TGCGCCAGCAGCCAAGATATTCAGGGGCTCGGCTACACCTTC; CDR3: CASSQDIQGLGYTF
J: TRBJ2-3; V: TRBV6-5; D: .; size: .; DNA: TGTGCCAGCAGATATGGCGAGGCAGATACGCAGTATTTT; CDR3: CASRYGEADTQYF
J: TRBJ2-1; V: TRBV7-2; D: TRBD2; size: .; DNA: TGTGCCAGCAGCCCACAAGCACTAGCGGGGAAGAATGAGCAGTTCTTC; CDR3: CASSPQALAGKNEQFF
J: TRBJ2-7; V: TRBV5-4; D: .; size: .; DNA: TGTGCCAGCAGCTTGTACAGCGAGCAGTACTTC; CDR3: CASSLYSEQYF
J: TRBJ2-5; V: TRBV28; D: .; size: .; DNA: TGTGCCAGCAGTTTAGGAGGGTCCGAGACCCAGTACTTC; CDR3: CASSLGGSETQYF
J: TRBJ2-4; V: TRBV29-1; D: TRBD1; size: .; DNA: TGCAGCGTTGAAGGGTCAGGGGGTTCCAAAAACATTCAGTACTTC; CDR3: CSVEGSGGSKNIQYF
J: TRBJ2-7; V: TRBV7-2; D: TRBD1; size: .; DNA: TGTGCCAGCAGCCCACGACAGGGGGAGAAGGGGCACGAGCAGTACTTC; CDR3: CASSPRQGEKGHEQYF
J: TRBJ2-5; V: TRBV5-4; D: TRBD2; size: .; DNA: TGTGCCAGCAGCGTCGGGACTAGCGGATGGGAGACCCAGTACTTC; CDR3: CASSVGTSGWETQYF
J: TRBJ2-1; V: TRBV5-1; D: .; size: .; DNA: TGCGCCAGCAGCTTAACTAATAGCCCCTACAATGAGCAGTTCTTC; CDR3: CASSLTNSPYNEQFF
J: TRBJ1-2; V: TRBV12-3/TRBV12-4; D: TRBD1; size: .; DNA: TGTGCCAGCAGCCTGACAGGGGGGTATGGCTACACCTTC; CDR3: CASSLTGGYGYTF
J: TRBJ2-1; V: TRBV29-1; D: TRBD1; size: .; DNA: TGCAGCGTCGTCAGGGGGAATGAGCAGTTCTTC; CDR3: CSVVRGNEQFF
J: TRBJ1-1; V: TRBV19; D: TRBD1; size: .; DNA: TGTGCCAGTAGTAGGACAGGGGCCAGGCTCATGAACACTGAAGCTTTCTTT; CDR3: CASSRTGARLMNTEAFF
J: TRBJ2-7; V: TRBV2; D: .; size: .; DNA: TGTGCCAGCAGCGCTCCGCCGGGAGCTGTGAGGGAGCAGTACTTC; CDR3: CASSAPPGAVREQYF
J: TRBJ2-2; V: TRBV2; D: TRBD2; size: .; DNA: TGTGCCAGCAGTGTCCTGACTAGCGGGCTCACCGGGGAGCTGTTTTTT; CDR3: CASSVLTSGLTGELFF
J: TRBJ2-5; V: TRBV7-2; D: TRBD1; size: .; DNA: TGTGCCAGCAGCTTAGTACAGGGGAGAGAGACCCAGTACTTC; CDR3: CASSLVQGRETQYF
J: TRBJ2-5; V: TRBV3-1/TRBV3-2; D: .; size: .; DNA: TGTGCCAGCAGCCCAACAGGGTCGGAGACCCAGTACTTC; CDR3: CASSPTGSETQYF
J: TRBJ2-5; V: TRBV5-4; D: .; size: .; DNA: TGTGCCAGCAGCTGGGGCCCCCAAGAGACCCAGTACTTC; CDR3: CASSWGPQETQYF
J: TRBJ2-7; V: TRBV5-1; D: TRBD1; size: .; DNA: TGCGCCAGCAGCCGGGATGACAGGGACGAGCAGTACTTC; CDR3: CASSRDDRDEQYF
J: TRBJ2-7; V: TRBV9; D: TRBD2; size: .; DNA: TGTGCCAGCAGCTCCGGACTAGCGGGGGATCTTTATCAGTACTTC; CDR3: CASSSGLAGDLYQYF
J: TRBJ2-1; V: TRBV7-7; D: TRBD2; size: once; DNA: TGTGCTAGCAGCCCCGGGACTAGCGGGTACAATGAGCAGTTCTTC; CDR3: CASSPGTSGYNEQFF
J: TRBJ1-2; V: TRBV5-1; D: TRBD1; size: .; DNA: TGCGCCATCACCGGGACAGGGGGCGCGGTCTATGGCTACACCTTC; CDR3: CAITGTGGAVYGYTF
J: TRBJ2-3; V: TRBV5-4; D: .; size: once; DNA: TGTGCCAGCAGCTTGGAGGGGGGGACAGATACGCAGTATTTT; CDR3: CASSLEGGTDTQYF